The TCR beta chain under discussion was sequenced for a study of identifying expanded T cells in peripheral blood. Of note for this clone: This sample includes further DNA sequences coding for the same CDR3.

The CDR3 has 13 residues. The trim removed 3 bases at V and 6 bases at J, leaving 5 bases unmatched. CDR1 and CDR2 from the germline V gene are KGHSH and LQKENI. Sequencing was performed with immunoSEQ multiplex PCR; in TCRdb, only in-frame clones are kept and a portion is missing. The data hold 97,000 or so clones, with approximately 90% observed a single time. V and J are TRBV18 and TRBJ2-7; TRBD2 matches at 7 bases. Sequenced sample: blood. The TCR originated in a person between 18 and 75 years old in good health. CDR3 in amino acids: CASSPIREGEQYF. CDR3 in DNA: TGTGCCAGCTCACCGATCAGGGAGGGCGAGCAGTACTTC.